The 20 T cell receptor beta chains listed next were all sequenced from one sample in a study of cytomegalovirus exposure and HLA in healthy donors. Researchers ran the PCR with 60 Vbeta and 13 Jbeta primers. TCRdb's table, derived via immunoSEQ multiplex PCR, lists solely in-frame clones and lacks some. Of about 140,000 clones listed, approximately 73% are singletons. Material for sequencing was PBMCs. Receptor source: a human donor in good health.

The CDR3 here is CASSATKLAKNIQYF. CDR3 sequence (DNA): TGTGCCAGCAGTGCAACTAAATTAGCCAAAAACATTCAGTACTTC. The chain recombines TRBV2 with TRBJ2-4, with D unclear. This CDR3 region has 15 residues. Germline V gene sequence: CDR1 SNHLY, CDR2 FYNNEI. V was clipped by 4 bases and J by 0 bases, with 10 bases between them.

The chain has TRBV9 and TRBJ1-4, with D unclear. CDR1 and CDR2 (germline): SGDLS, YYNGEE. CDR3 length: 12 amino acids. V shed 4 bases and J shed 5 bases, with 6 bases lying between them. For the CDR3, the DNA is TGTGCCAGCAGCAAACAAAATGAAAAACTGTTTTTT. It codes for CASSKQNEKLFF.

This chain uses TRBV11-2 with TRBJ2-7, with 9 bases aligning to TRBD1. This CDR3 comprises 15 residues. V lost 4 bases, J lost 4 bases, and 8 bases stayed unmatched. Per the germline V gene, CDR1 is SGHAT and CDR2 is FQNNGV. For the CDR3, the DNA is TGTGCCAGCAGCTCCAAGGGACAGGGATTTTACGAGCAGTACTTC. Encoded protein: CASSSKGQGFYEQYF.

This clone was detected only a few times. The rearrangement joins TRBV10-2 to TRBJ1-2, with 7 positions matching TRBD1. Germline loops: CDR1 WSHSY, CDR2 SAAADI. This CDR3 has 15 residues. V was pared by 5 bases and J by 4 bases, with 10 bases of the junction left unmatched. CDR3 nucleotide sequence: TGCGCCAGCAGTCTTACAACGGGACAGCCCTATGGCTACACCTTC. The encoded protein is CASSLTTGQPYGYTF.

CDR3 sequence (DNA): TGCGCCAGCAGCTTCGGTAGTAATAATTCACCCCTCCACTTT. This sequence encodes CASSFGSNNSPLHF. This rearrangement joins TRBV5-1 to TRBJ1-6, with D hard to call. The CDR3 runs to 14 residues. Germline V lookup: CDR1 SGHRS, CDR2 YFSETQ. Trimming pared 2 bases from V and 5 bases from J, leaving 8 bases between. Supplemented by reference TRBV5-1 and TRBJ1-6, the full variable domain reads KAGVTQTPRYLIKTRGQQVTLSCSPISGHRSVSWYQQTPGQGLQFLFEYFSETQRNKGNFPGRFSGRQFSNSRSEMNVSTLELGDSALYLCASSFGSNNSPLHFGNGTRLTVT.

The J gene is TRBJ2-7, the V gene TRBV28; D is possibly TRBD1 (7 bases). Germline V gene lookup returns CDR1 MDHEN and CDR2 SYDVKM. The CDR3 is 15 residues long. V was shortened by 7 bases and J by 0 bases, with 16 bases between the two germline ends. Here the CDR3 reads CASNPRGVFSYEQYF. CDR3 bases: TGTGCCAGCAATCCCAGGGGGGTGTTCTCCTACGAGCAGTACTTC.

The V call is TRBV15, the J call TRBJ1-6; TRBD1 matches 7 bases. The CDR3 consists of 15 residues. J gave up 10 bases and V 5 bases, and 11 bases lay outside the gene matches. CDR1 is LNHNV and CDR2 is YYDKDF in the germline V gene (reference sequence). CDR3 region: CATSARQGSASPLHF. As DNA, the CDR3 is TGTGCCACCAGCGCAAGACAGGGTTCAGCATCACCCCTCCACTTT.

The CDR3 region is CASSSGNTGTLSNQPQHF. Here the CDR3 DNA reads TGCGCCAGCAGCTCAGGAAATACAGGGACGCTTAGCAATCAGCCCCAGCATTTT. The chain uses TRBV5-1 and TRBJ1-5; D may be TRBD1 (6 bases). CDR1 is SGHRS and CDR2 is YFSETQ in the germline V gene. V was shortened by 3 bases and J by 0 bases, with 19 bases between the two germline ends. The CDR3 runs to 18 residues.

The V call is TRBV4-1, the J call TRBJ2-7, with 8 bases matching TRBD1. There are 14 residues in the CDR3. J gave up 3 bases and V 2 bases, and 3 bases lay outside the gene matches. Per the germline V gene, CDR1 is MGHRA and CDR2 is YSYEKL. The CDR3 sequence: CASSQPTGGYEQYF. CDR3 in DNA: TGCGCCAGCAGCCAACCAACAGGGGGCTACGAGCAGTACTTC.

The chain has TRBV23-1 and TRBJ1-3; D gene unclear. TRBV23-1 is assigned to the ORF class and has an uncertain function. The CDR3 loop spans 13 amino acids. V was shortened by 4 bases and J by 3 bases, with 7 bases between the two germline ends. DNA for the CDR3: TGCGCCAGCAGTCTCCGGTGTGGAAACACCATATATTTT. Protein sequence: CASSLRCGNTIYF.

About this clone: A junction boundary mismatches the germline segment, possibly from a read error. The genes are TRBV7-6 and TRBJ2-3; TRBD2 agrees at 7 bases. Germline lookup yields CDR1 SGHVS and CDR2 FNYEAQ. The CDR3 extends over 14 amino acids. The CDR3 spells CASSLGASGDTQYF. CDR3 sequence (DNA): TGTGCCAGCAGTTTAGGGGCTAGCGGAGATACGCAGTATTTT.

This chain connects TRBV29-1 to TRBJ2-2; D is uncertain. In germline, CDR1 is SQVTM, CDR2 ANQGSEA. The V gene lost 4 bases and the J gene lost 0 bases, with 9 bases spanning the gap. The CDR3 runs 14 residues. In DNA, the CDR3 is TGCAGCGTTGGTAAGAGTACGAACACCGGGGAGCTGTTTTTT. Its protein product is CSVGKSTNTGELFF.

The chain recombines TRBV19 with TRBJ2-2; 7 bases map to TRBD1. The V segment lost 0 bases and the J segment 6 bases; nucleotides outside the gene matches: 7. The germline CDR1 and CDR2 sequences are LNHDA and SQIVND (reference sequence). The CDR3 runs to 16 residues. CDR3 nucleotides: TGTGCCAGTAGTATAGATAGGGGGCTCCTGGCCGGGGAGCTGTTTTTT. Protein: CASSIDRGLLAGELFF. Full variable domain (outside the CDR3, taken from reference TRBV19 and TRBJ2-2): DGGITQSPKYLFRKEGQNVTLSCEQNLNHDAMYWYRQDPGQGLRLIYYSQIVNDFQKGDIAEGYSVSREKKESFPLTVTSAQKNPTAFYLCASSIDRGLLAGELFFGEGSRLTVL.

This clone was recorded a few times. CDR3 DNA sequence: TGTGCCAGCAGACAAGACAGGGGCTCCTACAATGAGCAGTTCTTC. Its protein is CASRQDRGSYNEQFF. The chain recombines TRBV7-2 with TRBJ2-1; 8 nucleotides agree with TRBD1. The length of the CDR3 is 15 residues. Per germline, CDR1 SGHTA and CDR2 FQGNSA. With 6 bases clipped from V and 0 bases from J, the junction kept 4 bases outside the gene matches.

This clone was seen a few times. This chain links TRBV7-9 with TRBJ1-2; D perhaps matches TRBD1 (5 bases). The CDR3 runs 13 residues. CDR1 and CDR2 (germline): SEHNR, FQNEAQ (reference sequence). The V and J ends lost 8 bases and 8 bases respectively, with 18 bases between them. CDR3 residues: CASGGTEFNGYTF. For the CDR3, the DNA is TGTGCCAGCGGCGGGACGGAATTCAACGGCTACACCTTC.

This chain uses TRBV15 with TRBJ2-5; no clear D. The J call is in doubt because the DNA end fits TRBJ2-7 better. The CDR3 consists of 17 residues. Per the germline V gene, CDR1 is LNHNV and CDR2 is YYDKDF (reference sequence). The DNA of the CDR3 is TGTGCCACCAGCAGAGATATTAACGGAGTGCGTGATTACGAGCAGTACTTC. Encoded protein: CATSRDINGVRDYEQYF.

This chain connects TRBV9 to TRBJ2-3; D call uncertain. With 4 bases removed from V and 1 base from J, the gap between germline ends came to 10 bases. The length of the CDR3 is 14 residues. CDR1 and CDR2 (germline): SGDLS, YYNGEE. CDR3 in DNA: TGTGCCAGCAGCCCACGCGGCGGCACAGATACGCAGTATTTT. Translating it yields CASSPRGGTDTQYF.

The genes are TRBV9 and TRBJ2-2; TRBD2 aligns across 9 bases. Germline CDR1 SGDLS, CDR2 YYNGEE. CDR3 length: 16 amino acids. J was trimmed by 2 bases and V by 4 bases; bases with no gene match: 6. CDR3 bases: TGTGCCAGCAGCTCATCGACTAGCGGTAACACCGGGGAGCTGTTTTTT. It is translated as CASSSSTSGNTGELFF.

The table lists this clone with a few counts. The rearrangement uses TRBV29-1 and TRBJ1-2; TRBD1 matches at 10 bases. The CDR3 has 14 residues. V shed 2 bases and J 1 base; nucleotides not matched to a gene: 1. Germline CDR1 and CDR2: SQVTM and ANQGSEA. The CDR3, as DNA: TGCAGCGTTGAATGGACAGGGGGTAACTATGGCTACACCTTC. Translating it yields CSVEWTGGNYGYTF.

The chain has TRBV5-6 and TRBJ2-1, with TRBD2 matching over 8 bases. After removal of 4 bases from V and 0 bases from J, the junction contained 3 bases not matched to a gene. The CDR3 is 15 amino acids. Per germline, CDR1 SGHDT and CDR2 YYEEEE. CDR3 nucleotides: TGTGCCAGCAGCCTGGGGACTAGCTCCTACAATGAGCAGTTCTTC. It specifies CASSLGTSSYNEQFF.